A single T cell receptor beta chain is shown here with its context. Its antigen specificity is not known. It has no much larger one-base neighbor in the sample; base qualities were not kept. Using the deep immunoSEQ assay, multiplex PCR amplified TCR CDR3 regions from genomic DNA. For each cell subset, the extracted genomic DNA was distributed evenly across all wells of several immunoSEQ 96-well plates, and each plate served as one replicate. For sorted subsets, roughly 200 ng of genomic DNA, equivalent to roughly 30,000 T cell genomes, went into each replicate PCR. The purified libraries were quantified using a Qubit 3.0 fluorometer, sized with a Bioanalyzer 2100, and then quantified again using the KAPA Library Quantification kit. Every immunoSEQ 96-well plate was sequenced on a dedicated single-read 150-cycle Illumina NextSeq 550 flow cell. Concerning the study's data processing: Because the immunoSEQ output held only junctional sequences and lacked quality scores, the filtering could not match the filtering applied to full-length reads. To assign V/J genes and CDR3, sequences were annotated against IMGT germline references using PyIR, a Python wrapper for IgBLAST v1.9. Reads with weak V/J assignments (E-value above 1e-6), missing CDR3, stop codons, out-of-frame junctions, or ambiguous translated residues were removed. V3J clonotypes were defined as sequences sharing the same inferred V gene, J gene, and CDR3 amino acid sequence. To compute the percentage overlap between repertoires, the number of shared unique clonotypes was divided by the size of the smaller repertoire. Repertoire richness was assessed with RTK rarefaction, the Chao1 estimator, and Recon v2.1 estimates of unobserved clonotypes. Generation probabilities were computed with OLGA for all TCRbeta clonotypes obtained by the gDNA method from a few donors. The source is immuneACCESS, and TCRdb retained only in-frame sequences with V and J called. Part of the clones is not carried over; for the studies checked, unresolved V genes explain less than half of this, and the remainder is unexplained. That table gives V, J and clone size, and the DNA gave D and trimming. The sample data list more than 900,000 clones, and more than 75% of these were observed just once. In total, the top ten clones hold around 0.61% of the sample.

The donors were healthy, HIV-negative adults who had no recently reported acute infections or vaccinations. Every donor was a Caucasian adult residing in Nashville, Tennessee, USA. CD4+ T cells were enriched by magnetic negative selection; naive cells were then positively selected on CD45RA, and the negative fraction formed the memory subset. Blood was collected by leukapheresis, and PBMCs were isolated by Ficoll-Histopaque density gradient centrifugation and then cryopreserved in liquid nitrogen vapor phase. Analytical flow cytometry was used to check the purity and quantity of every magnetically sorted T cell population. Genomic DNA was isolated from every sorted fraction and measured by UV absorbance on a Nanodrop 2000c. This sample was included in a study of shared clonotypes between healthy human individuals (dated by TCRdb to between 2020 and 2021). Regarding the research as a whole: The cohort included a few men and two women between 18 and 49 years of age. For each donor, three plates each were used for CD4 naive and CD4 memory, two plates were used for CD8 naive, and one plate was used for CD8 memory. To estimate repertoire size and how much clonotype sharing occurs between individuals, the study deeply sequenced the blood TCR repertoires of 4 to 6 healthy adults. Libraries were prepared and TCR repertoires were sequenced by different laboratories using diverse techniques, in order to increase sequencing depth and limit assay-specific biases. Per donor, leukapheresis produced somewhere between about 0.85 and 8.9 billion PBMCs. Here is what the overall study found, with its caveats: Clonotypes shared by all four sorted-subset donors showed higher generation probabilities than non-shared clonotypes. Rarefaction of sorted-subset datasets indicated incomplete sequencing despite the large sequencing depth. Naive subsets generally had larger estimated clonotype richness than memory subsets. Based on pairwise subsampling, the degree of clonotype sharing among donors was expected to be affected by sequencing depth. Sampling was restricted to blood, and TCR repertoires in tissue are likely to differ from TCR repertoires in blood. Around 5.4% of naive CD4, 3% to 3.5% of naive CD8, approximately 2% of memory CD4, and roughly 0.4% of memory CD8 clonotypes were shared across several donors. Because the study included a small number of donors, the genetic and exposure-history diversity represented was limited.

The sequence was collected from a young man in good health. Some clones in this sample may be carry-over from other donors' samples. What was sequenced was memory CD4+ T cells from PBMCs. In light of the paper, this sample's cell subset or site label describes: CD45RA-negative fraction.

The DNA reads as follows: TGCGCCAGCAGCTGGGCTTACGGAGACTCTGGAAACACCATATATTTT. Its translation reads: CASSWAYGDSGNTIYF. The chain is assembled from TRBV5-1 and TRBJ1-3, with the D gene not clear enough to name. The junction shows trimming of 3 bases on V and 0 bases on J, plus 13 bases between the germline ends. CDR3 length: 16 amino acids, cysteine to phenylalanine. The CDR3 DNA has 48 bases and is translated from base 1. The CDR1 and CDR2 encoded by the germline V gene are SGHRS and YFSETQ.